These 30 T cell receptor beta chains originate from one sample sequenced in a study of response to subunit inactivated influenza vaccine listed by TCRdb under 2018. Library construction relied on RT-PCR. Sequenced using an Illumina HiSeq 2500. The raw public data were reprocessed by TCRdb itself: fastp quality trimming at Q25, MiXCR clonotype calling, in-frame beta chains only. One record per CDR3 amino acid sequence lists the most common genes and DNA. Within this sample are almost 250,000 distinct CDR3 sequences, with 10% to 15% of them counted one time only. Approximately 7.8% of the sample lies in the top ten. The sample here was non-naive T cells sorted from PBMCs, taken roughly 15 days before vaccination. The cell subset or site label here, explained by the study, means: memory T cell fraction. These receptors came from a man aged 45-65 years who received an inactivated influenza vaccine. Donor details come from another sample of the same person, matched by shared clones.

This clonotype occurred a few times. The chain is built from TRBV20-1 and TRBJ1-4; possibly TRBD1 for D (6 bases). This CDR3 spans 17 amino acids. Germline V gene data show CDR1 as DFQATT and CDR2 as SNEGSKA (reference sequence). Trimming pared 3 bases from V and 0 bases from J, leaving 17 bases between. The CDR3 DNA reads TGCAGTGCTAGTCACCCGGGACAACTCTCAACTAATGAAAAACTGTTTTTT. Amino acids: CSASHPGQLSTNEKLFF.

This clonotype was detected ten times or more. This chain links TRBV9 with TRBJ2-7, with D hard to call. Trimming pared 3 bases from V and 9 bases from J, leaving 13 bases between. Germline V gene sequence: CDR1 SGDLS, CDR2 YYNGEE. CDR3 length equals 12 residues. CDR3 nucleotides: TGTGCCAGCAGCGGATCCGAGTCCAGGCAGTACTTC. Encoded protein: CASSGSESRQYF.

V gene TRBV15 combines with J gene TRBJ2-2; 7 bases match TRBD2. This CDR3 has 14 amino acids. In germline, CDR1 is LNHNV, CDR2 YYDKDF (reference sequence). Trimming took 6 bases from V and 4 from J; bases not matched to a gene: 5. CDR3 amino acids: CATSLGGTTGELFF. The CDR3, as DNA: TGTGCCACCAGTTTGGGGGGGACCACCGGGGAGCTGTTTTTT.

This clonotype was seen repeatedly, ten times or more. The chain links TRBV9 to TRBJ2-1; possible D gene TRBD1, 6 bases. Germline CDR1 SGDLS, CDR2 YYNGEE. The CDR3 is made up of 16 amino acids. V dropped 4 bases and J dropped 4 bases, with 18 bases sitting between them. In nucleotides, the CDR3 is TGTGCCAGCAGCCTAGGCCCAGGGGTAGAATACAATGAGCAGTTCTTC. This gives the protein CASSLGPGVEYNEQFF.

This clonotype was counted many times. The J gene is TRBJ2-3, the V gene TRBV20-1; the D gene could be TRBD1 or TRBD2 (7 bases each). The CDR3 totals 14 residues. Looked up from germline, CDR1 is DFQATT and CDR2 is SNEGSKA (reference sequence). Trimming removed 4 bases from V and 5 bases from J, with 16 bases in between. The CDR3 sequence is CSATPGGAEDTQYF. DNA for the CDR3: TGCAGTGCTACGCCAGGGGGGGCGGAAGATACGCAGTATTTT.

This chain joins TRBV6-2 or TRBV6-3 and TRBJ2-7; 9 bases agree with TRBD1. The CDR3 contains 17 residues. The V segment lost 7 bases and the J segment 2 bases; nucleotides outside the gene matches: 15. Germline V gene lookup returns CDR1 MNHEY and CDR2 SVGEGT. The CDR3 DNA reads TGTGCCAGCACAACCTCGATTTACAGGGGGCGACCCTACGAGCAGTACTTC. It yields the protein CASTTSIYRGRPYEQYF.

This clonotype occurred many times. The chain is built from TRBV5-8 and TRBJ2-1; D possibly corresponds to TRBD1 (6 bases). This CDR3 region has 15 residues. The V gene's germline CDR1 is SGHTS and CDR2 YDEGEE. Trimming pared 0 bases from V and 5 bases from J, leaving 12 bases between. The CDR3 nucleotides read TGTGCCAGCAGCTTGGATCCGACAGGAGACAATGAGCAGTTCTTC. It codes for CASSLDPTGDNEQFF.

On this clonotype itself: Its ends do not fully match the called genes, so a read error is possible. V is TRBV4-3 and J is TRBJ2-2; a weak D match, TRBD2 (5 bases). CDR1 and CDR2 from the germline V gene are LGHNA and YSLEER. This CDR3 has 13 amino acids. The CDR3 spells CASSQDQDRELLF. The CDR3 DNA follows: TGCGCCAGCAGCCAAGATCAGGATAGGGAGCTGCTTTTT.

This clonotype occurred many times. V usage is TRBV27 and J usage is TRBJ2-2, with 8 bases lining up with TRBD1. Trimming at V came to 6 bases and at J to 1 base, leaving 10 bases not matched to a gene. CDR1 is MNHEY and CDR2 is SMNVEV in the germline V gene (reference sequence). This CDR3 contains 17 residues. CDR3 in DNA: TGTGCCAGCAGGGAAGGTTGGGGGACAGGGAACACCGGGGAGCTGTTTTTT. Its protein product is CASREGWGTGNTGELFF.

This clonotype was recorded a few times. This sequence joins TRBV24-1 and TRBJ2-7; TRBD1 matches at 7 bases. The CDR3 extends over 15 amino acids. The V segment lost 3 bases and the J segment 5 bases; nucleotides outside the gene matches: 9. Germline V CDR1 and CDR2: KGHDR, SFDVKD. The CDR3 reads CATSDPRRQGDEQYF. The CDR3 DNA reads TGTGCCACCAGTGATCCCCGAAGACAGGGAGACGAGCAGTACTTC.

The V call is TRBV11-1, the J call TRBJ2-1, with 8 positions matching TRBD2. The V and J ends lost 7 bases and 0 bases, in that order; junction bases with no gene match: 14. This CDR3 has 18 residues. The germline gives CDR1 SGHAT, CDR2 FQDESV (reference sequence). CDR3 region: CASMPLPGGGSSYNEQFF. CDR3 coding DNA: TGTGCCAGCATGCCTTTACCGGGGGGGGGAAGCTCCTACAATGAGCAGTTCTTC.

This clonotype was observed a few times. The chain recombines TRBV20-1 with TRBJ2-7; D might be TRBD2 (6 bases). Germline CDR1 DFQATT, CDR2 SNEGSKA (reference sequence). The CDR3 runs 14 residues. The ends were cut back, 4 bases at V and 0 bases at J, with 13 bases in the middle. The CDR3 sequence: CSANRAGLSYEQYF. In DNA form, the CDR3 reads TGCAGTGCTAACCGCGCGGGGCTCTCCTACGAGCAGTACTTC.

The CDR3 is CASSSHRERNTEAFF. CDR3 nucleotides: TGTGCCAGCAGTTCCCACAGGGAGAGGAACACTGAAGCTTTCTTT. The chain recombines TRBV12-3 or TRBV12-4 with TRBJ1-1, with a tentative D call TRBD1 (6 bases). This CDR3 comprises 15 residues. The V gene lost 4 bases and the J gene lost 1 base, with 13 bases spanning the gap.

Many counts were recorded for this clonotype. The V and J genes are TRBV4-2 and TRBJ2-7; D may be TRBD2 (7 bases). V lost 0 bases, J lost 2 bases, and 20 bases lay in between. Germline V CDR1 and CDR2: LGHNA, YNFKEQ. The length of the CDR3 is 18 residues. CDR3 loop: CASSQEGLSRGAPYEQYF. Here the CDR3 DNA reads TGTGCCAGCAGCCAAGAGGGTCTTAGCCGGGGGGCCCCCTACGAGCAGTACTTC.

For this clonotype: The junction departs from the called germline gene at one end, perhaps through a read error. The chain carries TRBV7-9 and TRBJ2-3, with D possibly being TRBD2 (6 bases). This CDR3 is built from 14 residues. Germline-derived CDR1 and CDR2 are SEHNR and FQNEAQ (reference sequence). Written as DNA, the CDR3 is TGTGTCAGCAAATTGGGGGGTGCGGCAGATACGCAGTATTTT. Encoded protein: CVSKLGGAADTQYF. The entire variable domain, with the rest obtained from reference TRBV7-9 and TRBJ2-3, is as follows: DTGVSQNPRHKITKRGQNVTFRCDPISEHNRLYWYRQTLGQGPEFLTYFQNEAQLEKSRLLSDRFSAERPKGSFSTLEIQRTEQGDSAMYLCVSKLGGAADTQYFGPGTRLTVL.

In regard to this clonotype: The junction shows a germline mismatch at one end, possibly a read error. V is TRBV14 and J is TRBJ1-3; tentative D call: TRBD1 (6 bases). Germline V gene sequence: CDR1 SGHDN, CDR2 FVKESK. This CDR3 has 15 amino acids. CDR3 coding DNA: TGTGCCAGGAGCCCGGCCGGGGGCGACGGAAACACCATATATTTT. Amino acid sequence: CARSPAGGDGNTIYF.

V is TRBV18 and J is TRBJ2-7; D is perhaps TRBD1 (6 bases). The CDR3 consists of 14 residues. V lost 3 bases and J lost 4, with 13 bases in between. The germline V gene has CDR1 KGHSH and CDR2 LQKENI. The CDR3 DNA sequence: TGTGCCAGCTCACCCGGCAACACAGGGTACGAGCAGTACTTC. Its translation: CASSPGNTGYEQYF.

This clonotype was seen a handful of times. This chain uses TRBV6-1 with TRBJ2-7; D is ambiguous. The CDR3 runs to 15 residues. Per germline, CDR1 MNHNS and CDR2 SASEGT. V was shortened by 2 bases and J by 2 bases, with 13 bases between the two germline ends. CDR3 DNA: TGTGCCAGCAGTGAATATAGTGGCGGCACCTACGAGCAGTACTTC. This codes for CASSEYSGGTYEQYF.

In this sample, this clonotype turned up a few times. The chain carries TRBV20-1 and TRBJ1-1; D gene uncertain. CDR1 is DFQATT and CDR2 is SNEGSKA in the germline V gene (reference sequence). The V and J ends lost 0 bases and 11 bases respectively, with 13 bases between them. This CDR3 has 12 residues. CDR3 nucleotides: TGCAGTGCTAGAGAGGGCAGAAAAAGGGCTTTCTTT. Translation: CSAREGRKRAFF.

At least ten counts were recorded for this clonotype. The chain is built from TRBV2 and TRBJ2-1, with D possibly matching TRBD1 (5 bases). The CDR3 runs to 13 residues. Looked up from germline, CDR1 is SNHLY and CDR2 is FYNNEI. V dropped 8 bases and J dropped 4 bases, with 12 bases sitting between them. CDR3 region: CASQVAGYNEQFF. CDR3 DNA: TGTGCCAGCCAGGTGGCAGGGTACAATGAGCAGTTCTTC.

This clonotype was recorded a few times. J is TRBJ1-1 and V is TRBV2, with a weak D call TRBD1 (5 bases). The germline CDR1 and CDR2 sequences are SNHLY and FYNNEI. Trimming took 4 bases from V and 8 from J, leaving 17 bases between them. This CDR3 spans 14 amino acids. The CDR3 nucleotides are TGTGCCAGCAGTGTCGCCAGGGCTGCTCCAGAAGCTTTCTTT. Residues: CASSVARAAPEAFF.

With regard to this clonotype: The junction departs from germline at one end; a sequencing error may be responsible. V usage is TRBV9 and J usage is TRBJ2-1; TRBD1 agrees at 7 bases. The CDR3 sequence is 14 residues long. From germline, CDR1 is SGDLS and CDR2 YYNGEE. CDR3 bases: TGTGGCAGCAGCGTAGATGACAGGGTGGATGAGCAGTTCTTC. Protein product: CGSSVDDRVDEQFF.

This clonotype was picked up a small number of times. V and J are TRBV4-3 and TRBJ2-7; TRBD2 is a possible D gene (5 bases). Trimming shortened V by 0 bases and J by 3 bases, and 12 bases separated the two germline ends. Germline V lookup: CDR1 LGHNA, CDR2 YSLEER. The CDR3 runs to 15 residues. CDR3 sequence reads: CASSQDHQAGYEQYF. CDR3 bases: TGCGCCAGCAGCCAAGATCACCAGGCGGGCTACGAGCAGTACTTC.

This clonotype occurred many times. DNA for the CDR3: TGCGCCAGCAGCCAAGATCGGACAGGGTTTCTCAATGAGCAGTTCTTC. Translating gives CASSQDRTGFLNEQFF. The V and J genes are TRBV4-3 and TRBJ2-1; TRBD1 matches at 8 bases. From germline, CDR1 is LGHNA and CDR2 YSLEER. The V and J ends lost 0 bases and 6 bases, in that order; junction bases with no gene match: 7. There are 16 residues in the CDR3.

The sample holds a few counts of this clonotype. The junction does not match germline at one end; this may be a read error. CDR3: CASIRGSGNNGELFF. CDR3 nucleotide sequence: TGCGCCAGCATTCGCGGATCCGGGAACAACGGGGAGCTGTTTTTT. The chain carries TRBV5-1 and TRBJ2-2, with a weak D call TRBD2 (5 bases). Germline-derived CDR1 and CDR2 are SGHRS and YFSETQ. The CDR3 is made up of 15 amino acids.

This clonotype was seen at least ten times. This chain uses TRBV9 with TRBJ2-3, with 7 bases matching TRBD2. The CDR3 consists of 16 residues. Germline loops: CDR1 SGDLS, CDR2 YYNGEE. J gave up 2 bases and V 2 bases, and 8 bases lay outside the gene matches. The CDR3 nucleotides are TGTGCCAGCAGCGTGGGAGGGAGTAGCCACACAGATACGCAGTATTTT. Protein product: CASSVGGSSHTDTQYF. Full variable domain (remainder filled in from reference TRBV9 and TRBJ2-3): DSGVTQTPKHLITATGQRVTLRCSPRSGDLSVYWYQQSLDQGLQFLIQYYNGEERAKGNILERFSAQQFPDLHSELNLSSLELGDSALYFCASSVGGSSHTDTQYFGPGTRLTVL.

The chain links TRBV25-1 to TRBJ2-5; D gene ambiguous. Germline CDR1 is MGHDK and CDR2 is SYGVNS. Trimming shortened V by 0 bases and J by 3 bases, and 8 bases separated the two germline ends. The CDR3 length is 14 residues. CDR3 coding DNA: TGTGCCAGCAGTGAATATAGTGTAGAAGAGACCCAGTACTTC. Amino acids: CASSEYSVEETQYF.

The chain links TRBV11-2 to TRBJ2-7, with 14 bases fitting TRBD2. V was pared by 6 bases and J by 7 bases, with 14 bases of the junction left unmatched. CDR1 is SGHAT and CDR2 is FQNNGV in the germline V gene. CDR3 length equals 17 residues. The CDR3, as DNA: TGTGCCAGCAGTCCGAGCCTCGGGACTAGCGGGAGAAGTGAGCAGTACTTC. Its translation is CASSPSLGTSGRSEQYF.

The chain has TRBV2 and TRBJ1-5, with TRBD1 identical over 9 bases. The ends lost 5 bases at V and 4 bases at J; junction bases unmatched: 6. This CDR3 has 15 residues. From germline, CDR1 is SNHLY and CDR2 FYNNEI. The chain's CDR3 is CASSPGTGRNQPQHF. The CDR3 DNA reads TGTGCCAGCAGTCCCGGGACAGGGAGGAATCAGCCCCAGCATTTT.

In this sample, this clonotype turned up a few times. The chain combines TRBV30 with TRBJ1-5, with TRBD1 identical over 10 bases. CDR3 size: 16 residues. Germline V gene lookup returns CDR1 GTSNPN and CDR2 SVGIG (reference sequence). V lost 2 bases, J lost 2 bases, and 6 bases stayed unmatched. The CDR3 region is CAWSHGTGVGNQPQHF. The CDR3 coding sequence is TGTGCCTGGAGTCATGGGACAGGGGTCGGCAATCAGCCCCAGCATTTT.